This T cell receptor (beta chain) was identified in a study of T cells in women clearing cervical HPV infection. Study overall: Case blood drawn at lesion detection; control blood after infection cleared.

MY09/MY11 PCR detected cervical HPV DNA; dot-blot assigned genotypes. Method: immunoSEQ multiplex PCR; TCRdb's copy keeps in-frame clones and lacks some. The table lists about 20,000 clones. Sequencing used blood buffy coat. This receptor was obtained from a woman aged 18-69 years with a cervical HPV16 infection that either progressed to CIN3+ or cleared (not recorded which).

CDR3: CASSPASYDYTF. CDR3 DNA, as far as it was read: TGTGCCAGCTCACCAGCTTCCTACGAC. The chain uses TRBV18 and TRBJ1-2; D remains ambiguous. Sequencing ends 3 residues short of the CDR3 end; the germline J gene provides the rest. This CDR3 contains 12 residues. Per the germline V gene, CDR1 is KGHSH and CDR2 is LQKENI.